The sequence of this T cell receptor (beta chain) was determined in a study of blood T cell repertoires in COVID-19. This table comes from immunoSEQ multiplex PCR, and its TCRdb copy is limited to in-frame clones, with some not included. The sample includes over 300,000 clones, 70% to 90% of them seen just once. V lost 5 bases and J lost 1, with 8 bases in between. Germline V CDR1 and CDR2: SGHNT, YENEEA. The CDR3 runs to 14 residues. Recovery among Cohort 3 donors was established by two negative PCRs, clearance, or symptom resolution. This sequence originates from a woman aged 25 to 39 who had recovered from COVID-19. What was sequenced was PBMCs or T cells enriched from blood (not recorded which). The rearrangement joins TRBV11-3 to TRBJ2-2; D unclear. The CDR3 DNA follows: TGTGCCAGCAGCGCTGGAGAGAACACCGGGGAGCTGTTTTTT. This translates into CASSAGENTGELFF. The full variable domain, its missing parts supplied by reference TRBV11-3 and TRBJ2-2, is EAGVVQSPRYKIIEKKQPVAFWCNPISGHNTLYWYLQNLGQGPELLIRYENEEAVDDSQLPKDRFSAERLKGVDSTLKIQPAELGDSAVYLCASSAGENTGELFFGEGSRLTVL.